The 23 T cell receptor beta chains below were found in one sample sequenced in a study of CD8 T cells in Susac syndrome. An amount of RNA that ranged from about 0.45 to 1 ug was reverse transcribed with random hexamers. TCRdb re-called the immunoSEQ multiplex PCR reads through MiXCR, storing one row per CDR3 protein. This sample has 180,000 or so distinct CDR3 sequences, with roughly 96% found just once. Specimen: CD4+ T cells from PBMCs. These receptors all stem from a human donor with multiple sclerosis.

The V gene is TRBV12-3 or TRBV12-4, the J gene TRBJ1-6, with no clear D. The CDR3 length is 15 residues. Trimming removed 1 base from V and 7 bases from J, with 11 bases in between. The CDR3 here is CASSLVNSGNSPLHF. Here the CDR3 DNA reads TGTGCCAGCAGTTTAGTCAACAGCGGAAATTCACCCCTCCACTTT.

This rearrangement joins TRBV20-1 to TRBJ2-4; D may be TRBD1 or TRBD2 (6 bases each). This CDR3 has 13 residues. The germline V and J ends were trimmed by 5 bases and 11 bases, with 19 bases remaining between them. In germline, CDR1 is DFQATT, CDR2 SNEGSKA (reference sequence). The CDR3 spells CSASLGGRTLQYF. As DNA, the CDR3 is TGCAGTGCTTCCCTGGGGGGCCGAACTCTTCAGTACTTC.

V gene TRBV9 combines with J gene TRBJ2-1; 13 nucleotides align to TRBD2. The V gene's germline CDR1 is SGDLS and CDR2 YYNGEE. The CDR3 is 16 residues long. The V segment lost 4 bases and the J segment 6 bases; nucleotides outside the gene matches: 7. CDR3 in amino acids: CASSPQGLAGLNEQFF. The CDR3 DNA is TGTGCCAGCAGCCCGCAGGGACTAGCGGGGCTCAATGAGCAGTTCTTC.

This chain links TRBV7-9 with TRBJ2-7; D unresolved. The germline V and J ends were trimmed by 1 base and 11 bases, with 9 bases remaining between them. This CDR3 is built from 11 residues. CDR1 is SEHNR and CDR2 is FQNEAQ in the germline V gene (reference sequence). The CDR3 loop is CASSLGVEEYF. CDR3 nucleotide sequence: TGTGCCAGCAGCTTAGGAGTGGAAGAGTACTTC. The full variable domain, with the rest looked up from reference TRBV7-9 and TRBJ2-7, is DTGVSQNPRHKITKRGQNVTFRCDPISEHNRLYWYRQTLGQGPEFLTYFQNEAQLEKSRLLSDRFSAERPKGSFSTLEIQRTEQGDSAMYLCASSLGVEEYFGPGTRLTVT.

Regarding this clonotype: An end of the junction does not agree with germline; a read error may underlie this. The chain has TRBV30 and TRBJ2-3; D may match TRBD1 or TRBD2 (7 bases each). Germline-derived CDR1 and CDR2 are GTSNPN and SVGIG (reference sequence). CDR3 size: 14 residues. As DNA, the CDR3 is TGTGCCTGGAGTCCCAGGGGGGGGACAGATACGCAGTTTTTT. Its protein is CAWSPRGGTDTQFF.

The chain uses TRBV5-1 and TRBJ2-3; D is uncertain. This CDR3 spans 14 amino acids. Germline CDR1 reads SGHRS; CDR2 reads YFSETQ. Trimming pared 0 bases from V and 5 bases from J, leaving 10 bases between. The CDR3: CASSLGRFEDTQYF. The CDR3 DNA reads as TGCGCCAGCAGCTTGGGGCGCTTTGAAGATACGCAGTATTTT.

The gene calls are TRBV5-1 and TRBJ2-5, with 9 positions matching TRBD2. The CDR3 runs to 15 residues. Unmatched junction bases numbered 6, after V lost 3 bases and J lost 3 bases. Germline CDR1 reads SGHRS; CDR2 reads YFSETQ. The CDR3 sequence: CASSSAGGLEETQYF. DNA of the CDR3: TGCGCCAGCAGCTCGGCGGGGGGGTTAGAAGAGACCCAGTACTTC.

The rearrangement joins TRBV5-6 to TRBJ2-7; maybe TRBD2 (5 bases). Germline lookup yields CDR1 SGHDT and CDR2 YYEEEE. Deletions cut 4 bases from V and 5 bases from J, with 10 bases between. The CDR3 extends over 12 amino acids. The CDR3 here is CASSRDLHEQYF. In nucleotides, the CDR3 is TGTGCCAGCAGCCGGGATTTGCACGAGCAGTACTTC.

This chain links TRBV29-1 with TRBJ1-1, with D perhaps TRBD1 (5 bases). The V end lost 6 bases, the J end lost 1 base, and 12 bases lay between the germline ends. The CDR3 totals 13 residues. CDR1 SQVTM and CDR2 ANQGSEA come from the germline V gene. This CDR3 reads CSVAQTGNTEAFF. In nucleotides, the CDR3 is TGCAGCGTCGCACAAACAGGGAACACTGAAGCTTTCTTT.

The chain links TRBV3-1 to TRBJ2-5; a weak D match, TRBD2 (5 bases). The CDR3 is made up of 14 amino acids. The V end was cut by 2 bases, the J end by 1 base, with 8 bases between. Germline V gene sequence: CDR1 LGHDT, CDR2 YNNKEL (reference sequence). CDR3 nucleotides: TGTGCCAGCAGCCAAACGGACTTCCAAGAGACCCAGTACTTC. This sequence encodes CASSQTDFQETQYF.

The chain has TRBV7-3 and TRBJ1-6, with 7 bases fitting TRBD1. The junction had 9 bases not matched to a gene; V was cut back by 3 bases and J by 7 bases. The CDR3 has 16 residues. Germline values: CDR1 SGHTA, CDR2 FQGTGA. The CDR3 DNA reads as TGTGCCAGCAGCTTTACCAACAGGGGAAACAATTCACCCCTCCACTTT. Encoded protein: CASSFTNRGNNSPLHF.

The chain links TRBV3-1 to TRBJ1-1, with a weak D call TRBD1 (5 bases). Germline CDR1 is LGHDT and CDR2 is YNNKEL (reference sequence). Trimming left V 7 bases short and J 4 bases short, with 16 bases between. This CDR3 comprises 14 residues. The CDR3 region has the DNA TGTGCCAGCACCGCCAACCCCGGGGCCACTGAAGCTTTCTTT. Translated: CASTANPGATEAFF. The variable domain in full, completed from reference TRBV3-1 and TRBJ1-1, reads DTAVSQTPKYLVTQMGNDKSIKCEQNLGHDTMYWYKQDSKKFLKIMFSYNNKELIINETVPNRFSPKSPDKAHLNLHINSLELGDSAVYFCASTANPGATEAFFGQGTRLTVV.

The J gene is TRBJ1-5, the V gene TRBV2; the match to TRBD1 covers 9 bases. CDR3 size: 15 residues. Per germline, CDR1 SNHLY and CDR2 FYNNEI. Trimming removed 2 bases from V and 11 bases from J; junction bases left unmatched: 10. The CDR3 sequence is CASSESTGGSGAQHF. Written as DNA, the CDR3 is TGTGCCAGCAGTGAATCGACAGGGGGGAGTGGGGCCCAGCATTTT.

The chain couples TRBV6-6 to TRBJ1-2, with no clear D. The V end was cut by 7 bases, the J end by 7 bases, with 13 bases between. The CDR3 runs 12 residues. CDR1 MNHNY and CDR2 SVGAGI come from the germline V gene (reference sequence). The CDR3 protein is CASTLAGLGYTF. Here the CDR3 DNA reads TGTGCCAGCACCCTAGCGGGCCTTGGCTACACCTTC.

The CDR3 reads CASRHQARGYGYTF. CDR3 nucleotide sequence: TGTGCCAGCAGGCATCAAGCCAGGGGATATGGCTACACCTTC. The chain uses TRBV3-1 and TRBJ1-2; TRBD1 is a possible D gene (6 bases). CDR1 is LGHDT, CDR2 YNNKEL, per germline (reference sequence). The ends were cut back, 6 bases at V and 5 bases at J, with 16 bases in the middle. The CDR3 contains 14 residues.

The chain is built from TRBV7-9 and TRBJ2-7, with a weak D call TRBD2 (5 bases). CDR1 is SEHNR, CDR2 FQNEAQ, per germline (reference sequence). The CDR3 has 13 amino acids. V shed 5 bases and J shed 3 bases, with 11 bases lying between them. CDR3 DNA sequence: TGTGCCAGCAGCCGGACTGGAAACTACGAGCAGTACTTC. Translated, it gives CASSRTGNYEQYF.

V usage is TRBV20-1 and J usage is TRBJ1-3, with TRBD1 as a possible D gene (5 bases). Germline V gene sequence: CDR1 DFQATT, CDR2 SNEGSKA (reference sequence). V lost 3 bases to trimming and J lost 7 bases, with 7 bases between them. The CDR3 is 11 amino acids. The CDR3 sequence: CSASYRNTIYF. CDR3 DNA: TGCAGTGCTAGTTACAGGAACACCATATATTTT.

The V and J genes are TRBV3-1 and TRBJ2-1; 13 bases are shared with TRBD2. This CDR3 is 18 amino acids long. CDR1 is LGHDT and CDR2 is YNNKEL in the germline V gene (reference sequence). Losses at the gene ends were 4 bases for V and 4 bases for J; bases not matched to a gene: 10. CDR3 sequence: CASSPGTSGVAGYNEQFF. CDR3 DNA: TGTGCCAGCAGCCCCGGGACTAGCGGGGTCGCGGGTTACAATGAGCAGTTCTTC.

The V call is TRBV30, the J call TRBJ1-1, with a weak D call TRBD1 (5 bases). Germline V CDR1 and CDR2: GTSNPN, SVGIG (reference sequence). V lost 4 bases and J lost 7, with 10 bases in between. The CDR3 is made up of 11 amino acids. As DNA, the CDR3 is TGTGCCTGGACCCGGGACGGTGAAGCTTTCTTT. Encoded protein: CAWTRDGEAFF.

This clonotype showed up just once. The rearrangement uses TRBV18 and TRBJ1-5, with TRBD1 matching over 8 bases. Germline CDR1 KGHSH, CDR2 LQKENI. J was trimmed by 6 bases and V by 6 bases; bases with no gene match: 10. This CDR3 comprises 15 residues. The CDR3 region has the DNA TGTGCCAGCTCGCGGACAGGGAGCAGCGGTCAGCCCCAGCATTTT. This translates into CASSRTGSSGQPQHF.

The DNA of the CDR3 is TGCAGCGTCCTTACAGGGGGGATTAACTATGGCTACACCTTC. It is translated as CSVLTGGINYGYTF. The chain is built from TRBV29-1 and TRBJ1-2, with TRBD1 matching over 8 bases. Germline CDR1 and CDR2: SQVTM and ANQGSEA. V was clipped by 6 bases and J by 1 base; unmatched bases: 7. The CDR3 is 14 amino acids.

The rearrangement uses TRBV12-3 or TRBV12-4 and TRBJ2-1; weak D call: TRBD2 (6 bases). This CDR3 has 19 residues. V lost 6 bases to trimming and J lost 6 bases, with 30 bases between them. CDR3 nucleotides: TGTGCCAGCAGGCGGTTTCGGGGGTCCGTGTCCTTAGACCCCAATGAGCAGTTCTTC. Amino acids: CASRRFRGSVSLDPNEQFF.

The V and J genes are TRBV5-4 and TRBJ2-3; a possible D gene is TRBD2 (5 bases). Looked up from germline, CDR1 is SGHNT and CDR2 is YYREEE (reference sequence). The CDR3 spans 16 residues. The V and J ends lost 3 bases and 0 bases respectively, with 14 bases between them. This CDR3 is CASSSPAASSTDTQYF. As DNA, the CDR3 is TGTGCCAGCAGCTCCCCAGCGGCGTCTAGCACAGATACGCAGTATTTT. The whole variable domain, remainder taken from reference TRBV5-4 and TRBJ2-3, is ETGVTQSPTHLIKTRGQQVTLRCSSQSGHNTVSWYQQALGQGPQFIFQYYREEENGRGNFPPRFSGLQFPNYSSELNVNALELDDSALYLCASSSPAASSTDTQYFGPGTRLTVL.